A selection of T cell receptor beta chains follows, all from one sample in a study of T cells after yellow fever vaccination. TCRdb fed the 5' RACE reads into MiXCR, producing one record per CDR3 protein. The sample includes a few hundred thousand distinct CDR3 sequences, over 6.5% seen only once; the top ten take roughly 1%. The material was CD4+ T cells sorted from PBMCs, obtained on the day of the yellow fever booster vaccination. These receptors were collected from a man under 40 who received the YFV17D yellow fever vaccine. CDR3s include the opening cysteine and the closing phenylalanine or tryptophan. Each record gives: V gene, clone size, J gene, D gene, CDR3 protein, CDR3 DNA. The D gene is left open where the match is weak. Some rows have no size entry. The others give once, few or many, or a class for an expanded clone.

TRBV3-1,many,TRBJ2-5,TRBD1,CASRRQGEQETQYF,TGTGCCAGCAGGCGACAGGGAGAGCAAGAGACCCAGTACTTC
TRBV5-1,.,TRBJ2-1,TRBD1,CASSGADRASEQFF,TGCGCCAGCAGCGGGGCGGACAGGGCTAGCGAGCAGTTCTTC
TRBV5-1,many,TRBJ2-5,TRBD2,CASSFSGTSGRRETQYF,TGCGCCAGCAGTTTTTCCGGGACTAGCGGGAGGAGAGAGACCCAGTACTTC
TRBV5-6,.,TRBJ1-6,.,CASSNQRKSPLHF,TGTGCCAGCAGCAACCAGCGGAAATCACCCCTCCACTTT
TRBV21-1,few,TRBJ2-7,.,CASSTPRGSASYEQYF,TGTGCCAGCAGCACCCCCCGAGGGTCGGCATCCTACGAGCAGTACTTC
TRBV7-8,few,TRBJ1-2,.,CASSLTASGLARRYTF,TGTGCCAGCAGCCTAACCGCGAGCGGATTGGCTCGTCGCTACACCTTC
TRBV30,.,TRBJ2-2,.,CAWGKSGNTGELFF,TGTGCCTGGGGGAAATCTGGTAACACCGGGGAGCTGTTTTTT
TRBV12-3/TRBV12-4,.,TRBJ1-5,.,CASSLPGAPQHF,TGTGCCAGCAGTTTACCGGGAGCTCCCCAGCATTTT
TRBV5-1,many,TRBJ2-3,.,CASSFRQDTDTQYF,TGCGCCAGCAGCTTCAGACAGGACACAGATACGCAGTATTTT
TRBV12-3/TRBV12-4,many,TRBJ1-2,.,CASSLDGGLGGYTF,TGTGCCAGCAGTTTAGATGGGGGGCTCGGTGGCTACACCTTC
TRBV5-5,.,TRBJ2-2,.,CASSLTLTSSGTGELFF,TGTGCCAGCAGCCTGACCCTGACGAGTTCGGGGACCGGGGAGCTGTTTTTT
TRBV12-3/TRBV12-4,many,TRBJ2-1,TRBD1,CASRQGYNEQFF,TGTGCCAGTCGACAGGGCTACAATGAGCAGTTCTTC
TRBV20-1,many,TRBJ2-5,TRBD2,CSARGTSGVYQETQYF,TGCAGTGCTAGAGGGACTAGCGGGGTGTACCAAGAGACCCAGTACTTC
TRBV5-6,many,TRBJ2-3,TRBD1,CASRKGQKVYF,TGTGCCAGCAGAAAGGGACAGAAAGTGTATTTT
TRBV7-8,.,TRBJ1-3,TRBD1,CASSLVGRDRGPAGNTIYF,TGTGCCAGCAGCTTAGTGGGGAGGGACAGGGGGCCGGCTGGAAACACCATATATTTT
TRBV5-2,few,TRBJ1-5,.,CASNSFRDSESYSNQPQHF,TGTGCCAGCAACTCTTTCCGGGACAGCGAATCGTATAGCAATCAGCCCCAGCATTTT
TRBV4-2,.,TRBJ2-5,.,CASSPPGTPQETQYF,TGTGCCAGCAGCCCCCCCGGAACACCCCAAGAGACCCAGTACTTC
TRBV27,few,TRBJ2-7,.,CASSLRTTRRSYEQYF,TGTGCCAGCAGTTTACGGACTACCCGCAGATCCTACGAGCAGTACTTC
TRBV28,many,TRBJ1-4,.,CASSRLTGSNEKLFF,TGTGCCAGCAGCCGACTAACAGGTTCTAATGAAAAACTGTTTTTT
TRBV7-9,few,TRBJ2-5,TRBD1,CASSYRGPHETQYF,TGTGCCAGCAGCTACAGGGGACCTCATGAGACCCAGTACTTC
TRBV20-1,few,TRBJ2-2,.,CSAVLARNTGELFF,TGCAGTGCCGTCCTTGCGAGGAACACCGGGGAGCTGTTTTTT
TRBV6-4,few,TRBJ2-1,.,CASSDTGYGEQFF,TGTGCCAGCAGTGACACCGGGTACGGTGAGCAGTTCTTC
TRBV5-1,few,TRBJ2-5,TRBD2,CASSLFAGGGETQYF,TGCGCCAGCAGCTTGTTTGCGGGAGGTGGGGAGACCCAGTACTTC
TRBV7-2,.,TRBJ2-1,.,CASRLGGGNEQFF,TGTGCCAGCAGACTTGGGGGTGGCAATGAGCAGTTCTTC
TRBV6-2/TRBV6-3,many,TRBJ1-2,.,CASSVHRNNYGYTF,TGTGCCAGCTCAGTCCATCGAAACAACTATGGCTACACCTTC
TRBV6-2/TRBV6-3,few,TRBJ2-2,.,CASRRDNTGELFF,TGTGCCAGCAGGAGGGACAACACCGGGGAGCTGTTTTTT
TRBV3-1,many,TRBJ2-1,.,CASSVLGRSSYNEQFF,TGTGCCAGCAGCGTTTTGGGGAGGAGCTCCTACAATGAGCAGTTCTTC